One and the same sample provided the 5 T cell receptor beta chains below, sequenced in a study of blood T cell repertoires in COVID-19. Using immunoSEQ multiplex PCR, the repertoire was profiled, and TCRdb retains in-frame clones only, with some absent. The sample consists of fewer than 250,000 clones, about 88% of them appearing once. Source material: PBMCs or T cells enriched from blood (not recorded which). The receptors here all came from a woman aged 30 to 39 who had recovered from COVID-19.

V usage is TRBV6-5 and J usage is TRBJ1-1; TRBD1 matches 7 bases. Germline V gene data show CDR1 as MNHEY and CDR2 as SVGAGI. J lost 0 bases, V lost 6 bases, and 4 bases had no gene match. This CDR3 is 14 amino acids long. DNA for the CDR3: TGTGCCAGCAGGCTCGACAGGGTGAACACTGAAGCTTTCTTT. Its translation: CASRLDRVNTEAFF.

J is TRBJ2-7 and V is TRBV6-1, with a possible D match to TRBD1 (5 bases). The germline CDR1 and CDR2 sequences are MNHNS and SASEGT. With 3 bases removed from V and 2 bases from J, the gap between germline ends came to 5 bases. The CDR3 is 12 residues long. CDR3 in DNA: TGTGCCAGCAGTGACAGGGCCTACGAGCAGTACGTC. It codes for CASSDRAYEQYV.

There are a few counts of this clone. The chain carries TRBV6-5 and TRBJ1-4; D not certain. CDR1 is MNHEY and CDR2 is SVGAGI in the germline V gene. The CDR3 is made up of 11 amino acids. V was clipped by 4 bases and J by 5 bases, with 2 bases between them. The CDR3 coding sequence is TGTGCCAGCAGTTCGAATGAAAAACTGTTTTTT. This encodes CASSSNEKLFF.

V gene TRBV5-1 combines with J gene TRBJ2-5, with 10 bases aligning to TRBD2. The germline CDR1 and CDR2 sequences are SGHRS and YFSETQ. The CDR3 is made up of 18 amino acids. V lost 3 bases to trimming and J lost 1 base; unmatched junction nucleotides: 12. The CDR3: CASSSGLLAGAGQETQYF. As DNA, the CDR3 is TGCGCCAGCAGCTCGGGCCTTCTAGCGGGAGCGGGCCAAGAGACCCAGTACTTC.

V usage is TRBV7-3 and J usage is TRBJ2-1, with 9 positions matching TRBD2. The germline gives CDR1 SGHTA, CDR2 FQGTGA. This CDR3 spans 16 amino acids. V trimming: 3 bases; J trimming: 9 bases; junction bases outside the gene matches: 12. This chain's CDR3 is CASSLSIAGDSSEQFF. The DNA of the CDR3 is TGTGCCAGCAGCTTGTCAATAGCGGGAGACTCTAGTGAGCAGTTCTTC.